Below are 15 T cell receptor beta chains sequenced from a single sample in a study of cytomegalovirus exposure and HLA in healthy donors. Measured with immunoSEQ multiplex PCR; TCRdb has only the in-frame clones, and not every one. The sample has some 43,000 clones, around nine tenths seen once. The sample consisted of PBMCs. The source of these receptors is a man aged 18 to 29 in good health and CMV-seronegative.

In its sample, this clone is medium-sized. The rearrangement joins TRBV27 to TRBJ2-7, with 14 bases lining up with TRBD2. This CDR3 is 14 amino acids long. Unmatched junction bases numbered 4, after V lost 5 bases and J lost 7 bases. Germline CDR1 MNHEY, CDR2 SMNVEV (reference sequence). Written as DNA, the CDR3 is TGTGCCAGCAGTGGGACTAGCGGGAGTTGGGAGCAGTACTTC. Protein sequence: CASSGTSGSWEQYF.

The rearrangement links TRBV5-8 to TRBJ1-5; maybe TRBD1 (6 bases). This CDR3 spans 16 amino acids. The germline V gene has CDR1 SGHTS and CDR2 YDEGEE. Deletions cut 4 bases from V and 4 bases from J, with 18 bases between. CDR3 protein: CASSPLGGAGNQPQHF. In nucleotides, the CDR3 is TGTGCCAGCAGCCCGCTTGGGGGGGCAGGTAATCAGCCCCAGCATTTT.

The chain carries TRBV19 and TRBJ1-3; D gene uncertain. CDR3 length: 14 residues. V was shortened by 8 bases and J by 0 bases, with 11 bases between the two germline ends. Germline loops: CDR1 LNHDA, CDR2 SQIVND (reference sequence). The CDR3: CASLADRSGNTIYF. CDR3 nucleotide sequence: TGTGCCAGTTTGGCCGATCGCTCTGGAAACACCATATATTTT.

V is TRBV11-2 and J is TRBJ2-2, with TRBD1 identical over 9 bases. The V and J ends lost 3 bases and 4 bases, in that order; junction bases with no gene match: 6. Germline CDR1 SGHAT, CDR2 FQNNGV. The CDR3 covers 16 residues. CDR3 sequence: CASSLTGGVSTGELFF. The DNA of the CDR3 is TGTGCCAGCAGCTTGACAGGGGGAGTAAGCACCGGGGAGCTGTTTTTT.

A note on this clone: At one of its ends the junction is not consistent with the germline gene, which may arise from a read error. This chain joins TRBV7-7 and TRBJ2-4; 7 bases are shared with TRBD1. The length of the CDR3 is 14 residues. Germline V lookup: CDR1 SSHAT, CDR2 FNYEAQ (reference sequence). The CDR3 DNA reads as TGTGCTAGCAGCCCGGGACAGAGTTCCGACATTCAGTACTTC. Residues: CASSPGQSSDIQYF.

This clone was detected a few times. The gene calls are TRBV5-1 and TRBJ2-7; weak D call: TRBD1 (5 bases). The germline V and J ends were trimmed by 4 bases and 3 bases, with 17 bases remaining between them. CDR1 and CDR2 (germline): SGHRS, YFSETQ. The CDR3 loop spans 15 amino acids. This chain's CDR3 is CASSGDPRQSYEQYF. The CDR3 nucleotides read TGCGCCAGCAGCGGTGACCCACGACAGAGCTACGAGCAGTACTTC.

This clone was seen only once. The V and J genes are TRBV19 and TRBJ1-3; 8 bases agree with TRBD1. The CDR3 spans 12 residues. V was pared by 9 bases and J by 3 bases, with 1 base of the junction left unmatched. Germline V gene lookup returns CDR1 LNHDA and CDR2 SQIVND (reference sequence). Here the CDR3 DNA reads TGTGCCAGCGACAGGGGTGGAAACACCATATATTTT. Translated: CASDRGGNTIYF.

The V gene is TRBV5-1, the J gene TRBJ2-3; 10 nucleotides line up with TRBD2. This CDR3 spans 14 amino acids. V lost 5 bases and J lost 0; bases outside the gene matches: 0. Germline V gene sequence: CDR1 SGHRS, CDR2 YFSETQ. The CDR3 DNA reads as TGCGCCAGCAGACTAGCGGGAAGCACAGATACGCAGTATTTT. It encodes CASRLAGSTDTQYF.

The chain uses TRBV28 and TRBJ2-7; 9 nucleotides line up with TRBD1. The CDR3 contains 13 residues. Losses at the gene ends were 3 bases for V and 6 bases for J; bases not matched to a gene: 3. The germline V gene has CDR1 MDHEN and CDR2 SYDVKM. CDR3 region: CASSFGTGPEQYF. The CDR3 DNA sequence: TGTGCCAGCAGTTTTGGGACAGGGCCCGAGCAGTACTTC.

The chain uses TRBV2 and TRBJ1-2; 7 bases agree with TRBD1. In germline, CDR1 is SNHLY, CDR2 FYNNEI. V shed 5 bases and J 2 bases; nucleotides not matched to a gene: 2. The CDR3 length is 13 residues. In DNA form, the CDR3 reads TGTGCCAGCAGTACGACAGGGAACTATGGCTACACCTTC. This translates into CASSTTGNYGYTF.

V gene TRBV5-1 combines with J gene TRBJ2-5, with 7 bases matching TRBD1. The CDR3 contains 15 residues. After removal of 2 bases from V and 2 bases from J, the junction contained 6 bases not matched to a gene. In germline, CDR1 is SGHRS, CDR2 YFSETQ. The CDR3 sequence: CASSFEGAGQETQYF. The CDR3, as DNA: TGCGCCAGCAGCTTTGAGGGGGCGGGTCAAGAGACCCAGTACTTC.

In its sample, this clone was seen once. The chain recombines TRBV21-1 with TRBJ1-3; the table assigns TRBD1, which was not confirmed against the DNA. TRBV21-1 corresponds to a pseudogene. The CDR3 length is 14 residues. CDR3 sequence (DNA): TGTGCCAGCAGCCCCAGGGTTTATGGAAACACCATATATTTT. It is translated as CASSPRVYGNTIYF.

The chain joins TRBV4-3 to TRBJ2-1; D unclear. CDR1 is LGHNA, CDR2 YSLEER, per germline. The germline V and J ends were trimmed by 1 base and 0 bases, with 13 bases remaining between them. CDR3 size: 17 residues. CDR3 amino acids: CASSQAVFGSSYNEQFF. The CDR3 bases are TGCGCCAGCAGCCAAGCAGTATTCGGGTCCTCCTACAATGAGCAGTTCTTC.

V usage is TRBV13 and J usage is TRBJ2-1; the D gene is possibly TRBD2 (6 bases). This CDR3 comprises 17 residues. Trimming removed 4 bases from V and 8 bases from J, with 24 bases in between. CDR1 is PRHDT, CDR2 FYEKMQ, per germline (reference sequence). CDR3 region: CASSWTPSGLRRDEQFF. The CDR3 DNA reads TGTGCCAGCAGCTGGACTCCCTCGGGACTCCGGAGGGATGAGCAGTTCTTC.

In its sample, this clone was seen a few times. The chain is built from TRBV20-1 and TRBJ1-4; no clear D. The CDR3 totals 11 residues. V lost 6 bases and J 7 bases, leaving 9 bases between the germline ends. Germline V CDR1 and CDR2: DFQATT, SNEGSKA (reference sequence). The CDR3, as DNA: TGCAGTGCCCCGAGGTCTGAAAAACTGTTTTTT. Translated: CSAPRSEKLFF.